These T cell receptor beta chains were read from a single sample in a study of CD8 T cells in seronegative destructive rheumatoid arthritis. This table comes from immunoSEQ multiplex PCR, and its TCRdb copy is limited to in-frame clones, with some not included. The profile covers under 15,000 clones, with 83% appearing a single time and roughly 29% taken by the ten largest. The sample consisted of CD8+ T cells from blood. The receptors originated from a woman between 30 and 55 years old with seronegative destructive rheumatoid arthritis. CDR3s include the opening cysteine and the closing phenylalanine or tryptophan. D genes are given only for firm matches. Where a row states a size, it is once, few, many or the class of an expanded clone; other rows omit it.

j_call d_call v_call clone_size cdr3_nt cdr3_aa
TRBJ2-3 . TRBV28 . TGTGCCAGCAGCACCCCCCCCCGGGGGACCTACACAGATACGCAGTATTTT CASSTPPRGTYTDTQYF
TRBJ1-4 TRBD1 TRBV28 . TGTGCCAGCAGCAGGGGGCTAGAGGAAAAACTGTTTTTT CASSRGLEEKLFF
TRBJ2-2 . TRBV6-5 . TGTGCCAGCAGTTACTCGACAGGAAACGGCTGGGAGCTGTTTTTT CASSYSTGNGWELFF
TRBJ2-2 . TRBV7-3 once TGTGCCAGCAGCCCACATTTGGCCTCGAACACCGGGGAGCTGTTTTTT CASSPHLASNTGELFF
TRBJ1-2 . TRBV28 once TGTGCCAGCACCCTCAGGAGGTTTAACTATGGCTACACCTTC CASTLRRFNYGYTF
TRBJ1-4 TRBD1 TRBV15 . TGTGCCACCAGCAGAGATTGGGCTAAGACAGGGGTTGATGGTAATGAAAAACTGTTTTTT CATSRDWAKTGVDGNEKLFF
TRBJ2-1 TRBD1 TRBV4-1 . TGCGCCAGCAGCGAAAGGGACAGGGGTTCCTACAATGAGCAGTTCTTC CASSERDRGSYNEQFF
TRBJ2-5 TRBD2 TRBV27 . TGTGCCAGCAGTTCCTTGCTGACTAGCGGGGGGGCGCGACAGAAGACCCAGTACTTC CASSSLLTSGGARQKTQYF
TRBJ2-3 . TRBV11-2 large TGTGCCAGCAGGTCTTATAGCACAGATACGCAGTATTTT CASRSYSTDTQYF
TRBJ2-5 . TRBV15 once TGTGCCACCAGCAGAGGCGCAGGGCAAGAGACCCAGTACTTC CATSRGAGQETQYF
TRBJ2-5 . TRBV29-1 . TGCAGCTCGGTCGGGGAGACCCAGTACTTC CSSVGETQYF
TRBJ2-1 TRBD1 TRBV7-9 once TGTGCCAGCAGCTTAGGGGACAGGCACCTTCGCAATGAGCAGTTCTTC CASSLGDRHLRNEQFF
TRBJ2-6 . TRBV6-5 once TGTGCCAGCCATATCGGAGCGCATGGGGCCAACGTCCTGACTTTC CASHIGAHGANVLTF
TRBJ2-5 . TRBV27 . TGTGCCAGCAGTTTGAATGCAGCGGAGACCCAGTACTTC CASSLNAAETQYF
TRBJ2-1 TRBD2 TRBV15 . TGTGCCACCAGCAGAGACCCTAGCGGGGGTTATGAGCAGTTCTTC CATSRDPSGGYEQFF
TRBJ1-5 TRBD1 TRBV9 medium-sized TGTGCCAGCAGCCTAACAGGGGGCAGGCAGCCCCAGCATTTT CASSLTGGRQPQHF
TRBJ1-2 . TRBV20-1 . TGCAGTGCTCAGACAGAGGATGGCTACACCTTC CSAQTEDGYTF
TRBJ2-7 TRBD1 TRBV4-1 few TGCGCCAGCAGCCAAAACAGGGGATCGGCCTACGAGCAGTACTTC CASSQNRGSAYEQYF
TRBJ1-2 . TRBV7-9 . TGTGCCAGCAGCTTACTCGAAGCTGGGGGGGGTGGTGGCTACACCTTC CASSLLEAGGGGGYTF
TRBJ2-2 TRBD1 TRBV4-1 . TGCGCCAGCAGCCGAGGGACAGGGAACACCGGGGAGCTGTTTTTT CASSRGTGNTGELFF
TRBJ2-3 TRBD1 TRBV29-1 . TGCAGCGTGACCAGTCCGGGACAGGGAACAGATACGCAGTATTTT CSVTSPGQGTDTQYF
TRBJ2-1 TRBD2 TRBV18 once TGTGCCAGCTCGGAGGCAAGCGGGGGCGGGATTGAGCAGTTCTTC CASSEASGGGIEQFF
TRBJ2-1 TRBD2 TRBV2 . TGTGCCAGCAGCGGGACTAGCGGGGGGGCCTACAATGAGCAGTTCTTC CASSGTSGGAYNEQFF
TRBJ2-3 . TRBV6-5 . TGTGCCAGCAGTTACTGGGGGGAAAGCACAGATACGCAGTATTTT CASSYWGESTDTQYF
TRBJ2-2 TRBD1 TRBV7-9 once TGTGCCAGCAGCGGACAGGGGGCAACCGGGGAGCTGTTTTTT CASSGQGATGELFF
TRBJ2-7 . TRBV27 . TGTGCCAGCAGTATGGTACGGGACAACACCTACGAGCAGTACTTC CASSMVRDNTYEQYF
TRBJ2-1 TRBD2 TRBV5-1 . TGCGCCAGCACTAGCGGGGGCTGGAATGAGCAGTTCTTC CASTSGGWNEQFF
TRBJ2-5 . TRBV10-3 . TGTGCCATCAGGGCCCGGGAGCTCCCGGAGGAGACCCAGTACTTC CAIRARELPEETQYF
TRBJ1-6 TRBD1 TRBV5-4 . TGTGCCAGCAGCTTGTTGGGGACAGGGGACCCCTATAATTCACCCCTCCACTTT CASSLLGTGDPYNSPLHF
TRBJ1-1 . TRBV9 . TGTGCCAGCAGCGAGGGGGACGTCAAATTTGAAGCTTTCTTT CASSEGDVKFEAFF
TRBJ2-2 . TRBV6-5 . TGTGCCAGCAGTTACTCCAGGCCCACCGGGGAGCTGTTTTTT CASSYSRPTGELFF
TRBJ2-7 . TRBV10-3 . TGTGCCATCAGTGACACAGGGGGGGGCAGCTACGAGCAGTACTTC CAISDTGGGSYEQYF
TRBJ1-5 . TRBV6-1 . TGTGCCAGCAGTGATGCCGGGACATCCTTGCCCCAGCATTTT CASSDAGTSLPQHF
TRBJ2-5 TRBD1 TRBV28 . TGTGCCAGCAGTATCCGGGACAGGGGAAGGGAGACCCAGTACTTC CASSIRDRGRETQYF
TRBJ1-1 . TRBV11-2 . TGTGCCAGCCAAAGCTGGACTGAAGCTTTCTTT CASQSWTEAFF
TRBJ2-2 . TRBV27 . TGTGCCCGCAGTTCAACAGGGACGGAGCTGTTTTTT CARSSTGTELFF
TRBJ2-3 . TRBV6-1 . TGTGCCAGCAGTGAAGAGGGAGTCTCGGCTCTCACGCAGTATTTT CASSEEGVSALTQYF
TRBJ1-1 . TRBV4-1 . TGCGCCAGCAGCCCCCTAAGGGGGTGGGCTGAAGCTTTCTTT CASSPLRGWAEAFF
TRBJ1-5 TRBD1 TRBV2 . TGTGCCAGCCATCGGACAGGGGGGGATCAGCCCCAGCATTTT CASHRTGGDQPQHF
TRBJ2-7 . TRBV6-1 . TGTGCCAGCAGGAATAGCTACGAGCAGTACTTC CASRNSYEQYF
TRBJ1-1 TRBD1 TRBV7-8 . TGTGCCAGCAGCACCCGGGACAGGGCTATGAACACTGAAGCTTTCTTT CASSTRDRAMNTEAFF
TRBJ2-1 . TRBV27 . TGTGCCAGCAGTTTATATCTAGGGGCCTACAATGAGCAGTTCTTC CASSLYLGAYNEQFF